The rows below give T cell receptor beta chains drawn from one sample of a study of molecular identifiers for immune sequencing clone quantification. TCRdb reprocessed the PCR reads via MiXCR and lists one record per CDR3 protein. The sample records 80,000 to 100,000 distinct CDR3 sequences, 20% to 30% being singletons. The sample consisted of naive CD8+ T cells from blood, with Jurkat cell RNA spiked in. All receptors come from a human donor in good health. Some libraries in this study had Jurkat cell RNA spiked in. Both conserved end residues are part of each CDR3. D genes are given only for firm matches. A clone size is listed for some rows: how often the clone was seen (once, few, many), or a class if it is expanded.

clone size | J gene | V gene | D gene | CDR3 DNA | CDR3 protein
many | TRBJ2-5 | TRBV9 | - | TGTGCCAGCAGCGTAGACGGCAGCCAAGAGACCCAGTACTTC | CASSVDGSQETQYF
- | TRBJ2-5 | TRBV12-3/TRBV12-4 | TRBD1 | TGTGCCAGCAGTTTGGACAGGGGTAAAGAGACCCAGTACTTC | CASSLDRGKETQYF
many | TRBJ2-2 | TRBV25-1 | TRBD2 | TGTGCCAGCAGCTCGCGGGAGACGCCGGTGGAGCTGTTTTTT | CASSSRETPVELFF
few | TRBJ2-7 | TRBV27 | TRBD1 | TGTGCCAGCAGTTTAACAGGGGGGCCCTACGAGCAGTACTTC | CASSLTGGPYEQYF
many | TRBJ2-7 | TRBV6-5 | - | TGTGCCAGCAGTTATGACGGGGGGCCCTACGAGCAGTACTTC | CASSYDGGPYEQYF
few | TRBJ2-7 | TRBV7-9 | - | TGTGCCAGCAGCTACCAACCGGGATCTCCTGGTGGTGAGCAGTACTTC | CASSYQPGSPGGEQYF
many | TRBJ2-7 | TRBV30 | TRBD1 | TGTGCCTGGAGTCTGACAGGGGGCGGCGAGCAGTACTTC | CAWSLTGGGEQYF
- | TRBJ2-3 | TRBV6-1 | TRBD1 | TGTGCCAGCAGTGGGGACAGGGTAGGAGCAGATACGCAGTATTTT | CASSGDRVGADTQYF
many | TRBJ1-1 | TRBV5-6 | - | TGTGCCAGCAGCTTCGACCTGACCGGTTTTGACACTGAAGCTTTCTTT | CASSFDLTGFDTEAFF
many | TRBJ2-7 | TRBV7-9 | - | TGTGCCAGCAGCCCCACCCAAGGGATCGGCTACGAGCAGTACTTC | CASSPTQGIGYEQYF
many | TRBJ1-5 | TRBV4-2 | - | TGTGCCAGCAGCCAAGAAAAGGCAGGGCCTCAGCCCCAGCATTTT | CASSQEKAGPQPQHF
- | TRBJ2-5 | TRBV12-3/TRBV12-4 | - | TGTGCCAGCAGTACTAGATGGAAACAAGAGACCCAGGACTTC | CASSTRWKQETQDF
- | TRBJ2-7 | TRBV12-3/TRBV12-4 | - | - | CASSSSGDEQYF
once | TRBJ1-3 | TRBV13 | - | TGTACCAGCAGTTCTGGGGCCGGCTCTGGAAACACCATATATTTT | CTSSSGAGSGNTIYF
- | TRBJ2-3 | TRBV7-9 | TRBD2 | TGTGCCAGCAGCTCGTTTAGCGGGGGGTACCGAGATACGCAGTATTTT | CASSSFSGGYRDTQYF
once | TRBJ1-1 | TRBV28 | - | TGTGCCAGCAGTCCGACAACAGGGTTTAACACTGAAGCTTTCTTT | CASSPTTGFNTEAFF
- | TRBJ2-3 | TRBV5-1 | TRBD2 | TGCGCCAGCAGCTTACTAGCGGGCCTTGGCACAGGTACGCAGTATTTT | CASSLLAGLGTGTQYF
many | TRBJ2-7 | TRBV5-6 | - | TGTGCCAGCAGCTTGTCCGGGGAAGATCCCGAGCAGTACTTC | CASSLSGEDPEQYF
few | TRBJ2-7 | TRBV5-5 | TRBD2 | TGTGCCAGCAGCTTGGCAGCTAGCGGGTACGACGAGCAGTACTTC | CASSLAASGYDEQYF
many | TRBJ2-7 | TRBV7-9 | TRBD2 | TGTGCCAGCAGCTTCGGGACTAGCGGAACCTACGAGCAGTACTTC | CASSFGTSGTYEQYF
few | TRBJ2-7 | TRBV9 | TRBD1 | TGTGCCAGCAGCGGAACCGGGACAGGGTTGACCGAGCAGTACTTC | CASSGTGTGLTEQYF
- | TRBJ2-7 | TRBV27 | - | TGTGCCAGCAGTCCCCCGGATGGAGCCCCTTACAAGCAGTACTTC | CASSPPDGAPYKQYF
many | TRBJ2-3 | TRBV18 | TRBD2 | TGTGCCAGCTCTCCCCTACTAGCGGGGTACACAGATACGCAGTATTTT | CASSPLLAGYTDTQYF
many | TRBJ2-5 | TRBV28 | - | TGTGCCAGCAGTGGCCCAGAGACCCAGTACTTC | CASSGPETQYF
few | TRBJ2-3 | TRBV29-1 | - | TGCAGCGTTGAACCAGTCAGGAGCACAGATACGCAGTATTTT | CSVEPVRSTDTQYF
- | TRBJ1-2 | TRBV23-1 | TRBD1 | TGCGCCAGCAATGGGACAGGGGGCTCTAACCATGGCTACACCTTC | CASNGTGGSNHGYTF
- | TRBJ2-7 | TRBV7-9 | - | TGTGCCAGCAGCTCCACCGAGGACAGTTACGAGCAGTACTTC | CASSSTEDSYEQYF
many | TRBJ1-1 | TRBV4-1 | - | TGCGCCAGCAGCCAAGAGGGTCGGGGGACAATGAACACTGAAGCTTTCTTT | CASSQEGRGTMNTEAFF
many | TRBJ1-6 | TRBV9 | - | TGTGCCAGCAGCCCCAGCCTGACGGTAAATTCACCCCTCCACTTT | CASSPSLTVNSPLHF
many | TRBJ2-1 | TRBV28 | - | TGTGCCAGCAGTTTAGAACGATACAATGAGCAGTTCTTC | CASSLERYNEQFF
- | TRBJ2-7 | TRBV5-1 | TRBD1 | TGCGCCAGCAGTTATTTCGACAGGGGCTACGAGCAGTACTTC | CASSYFDRGYEQYF
- | TRBJ2-3 | TRBV4-1 | - | TGCGCCAGTAGCCAAGAGGAGGGCACAGATACGCAGTGTTTT | CASSQEEGTDTQCF
- | TRBJ1-1 | TRBV12-3/TRBV12-4 | TRBD1 | TGTGCCAGCAGTTCACCCGACAGGGTCTCCACTGAAGCTTTCTTT | CASSSPDRVSTEAFF
many | TRBJ2-7 | TRBV27 | - | TGTGCCAGCAGTCCCCAAGTTGTTCAGGCCCCCTACGAGCAGTACTTC | CASSPQVVQAPYEQYF
many | TRBJ2-7 | TRBV7-9 | - | TGTGCCAGCAGCTACGCCGGTGGCGAGCAGTACTTC | CASSYAGGEQYF
many | TRBJ2-3 | TRBV19 | - | TGTGCCAGTAGTGGGACAAGTACAGATACGCAGTATTTT | CASSGTSTDTQYF
- | TRBJ1-2 | TRBV2 | - | TGTGCCAGCGGGGGGGGGCTGGCAGTGAACTATGGCTACACCTTC | CASGGGLAVNYGYTF
- | TRBJ2-2 | TRBV19 | - | TGTGCCAGTAGTATTATGGGTAACACCGGGGAGCTGTTTTTT | CASSIMGNTGELFF
few | TRBJ2-5 | TRBV28 | TRBD2 | TGTGCCAGCAGCGGGACTGGCGGGAGAGAGACCCAGTACTTC | CASSGTGGRETQYF
many | TRBJ2-3 | TRBV4-2 | TRBD2 | TGTGCCAGCAGCCAAGCTGGGGGACTAGCGAGCACAGATACGCAGTATTTT | CASSQAGGLASTDTQYF
many | TRBJ2-3 | TRBV5-6 | - | TGTGCCAGCAGCTTTGAGAACTCGCGACCAGATACGCAGTATTTT | CASSFENSRPDTQYF
many | TRBJ1-2 | TRBV4-3 | - | TGCGCCAGCAGCCAATCCGCTCTAGCTAACTATGGCTACACCTTC | CASSQSALANYGYTF
- | TRBJ2-2 | TRBV5-6 | - | TGTGCCAGCAACACGGGACCTCTGATCGGGGAGCTGTTTTTT | CASNTGPLIGELFF
few | TRBJ2-3 | TRBV28 | - | TGTGCCAGCGGTTCGGGCATAGTGCCCGGCACTCTCACAGATACGCAGTATTTT | CASGSGIVPGTLTDTQYF
- | TRBJ2-7 | TRBV7-9 | TRBD1 | TGTGCCAGCAGCTCGACAAACAGGGGTATCTCCTACGAGCAGTACTTC | CASSSTNRGISYEQYF
many | TRBJ1-1 | TRBV27 | TRBD1 | TGTGCCAGCAGTTCCCAGACAGGGGCTGGGACTGAAGCTTTCTTT | CASSSQTGAGTEAFF
- | TRBJ2-3 | TRBV19 | - | TGTGCCAGTAGTTCGACCCTACTCCTGGCGGTTGATACGCAGTATTTT | CASSSTLLLAVDTQYF
- | TRBJ1-1 | TRBV27 | - | TGTGCCAGCAGCCAAGGGCAGAGGTACGCTGAAGCTTTCTTT | CASSQGQRYAEAFF